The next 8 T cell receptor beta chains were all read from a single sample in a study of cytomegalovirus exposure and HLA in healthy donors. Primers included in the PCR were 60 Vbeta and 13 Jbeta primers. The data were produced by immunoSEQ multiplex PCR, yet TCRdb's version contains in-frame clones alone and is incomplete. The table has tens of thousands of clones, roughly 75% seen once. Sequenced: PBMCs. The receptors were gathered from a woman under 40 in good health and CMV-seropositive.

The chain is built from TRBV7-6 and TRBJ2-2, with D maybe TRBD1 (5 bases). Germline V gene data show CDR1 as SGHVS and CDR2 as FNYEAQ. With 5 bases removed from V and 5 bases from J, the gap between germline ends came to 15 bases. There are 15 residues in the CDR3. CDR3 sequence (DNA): TGTGCCAGCAGCCCCCAGGGTTCCGGGACCGGGGAGCTGTTTTTT. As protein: CASSPQGSGTGELFF.

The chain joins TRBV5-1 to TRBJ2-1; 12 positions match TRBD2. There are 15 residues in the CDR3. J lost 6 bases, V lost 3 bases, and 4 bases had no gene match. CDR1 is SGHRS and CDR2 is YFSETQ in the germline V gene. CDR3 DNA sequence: TGCGCCAGCAGCTCTAGCGGGAGGGCCGCCAATGAGCAGTTCTTC. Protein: CASSSSGRAANEQFF.

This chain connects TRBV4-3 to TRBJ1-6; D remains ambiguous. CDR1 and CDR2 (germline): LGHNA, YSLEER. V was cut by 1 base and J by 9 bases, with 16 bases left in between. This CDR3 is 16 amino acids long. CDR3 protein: CASSQGEGGIGSPLHF. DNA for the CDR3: TGCGCCAGCAGCCAAGGGGAGGGCGGGATAGGTTCACCCCTCCACTTT.

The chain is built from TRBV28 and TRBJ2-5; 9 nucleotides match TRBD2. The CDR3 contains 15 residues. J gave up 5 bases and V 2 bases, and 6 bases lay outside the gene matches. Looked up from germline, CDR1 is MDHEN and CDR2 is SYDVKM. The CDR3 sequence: CASSLGGLAGETQYF. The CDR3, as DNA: TGTGCCAGCAGTTTAGGGGGACTAGCAGGGGAGACCCAGTACTTC.

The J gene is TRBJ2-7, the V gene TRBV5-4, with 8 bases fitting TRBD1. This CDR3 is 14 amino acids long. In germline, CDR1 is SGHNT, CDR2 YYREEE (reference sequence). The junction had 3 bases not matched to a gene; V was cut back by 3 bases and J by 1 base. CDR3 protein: CASSWGTGSYEQYF. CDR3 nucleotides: TGTGCCAGCAGCTGGGGGACAGGTTCCTACGAGCAGTACTTC.

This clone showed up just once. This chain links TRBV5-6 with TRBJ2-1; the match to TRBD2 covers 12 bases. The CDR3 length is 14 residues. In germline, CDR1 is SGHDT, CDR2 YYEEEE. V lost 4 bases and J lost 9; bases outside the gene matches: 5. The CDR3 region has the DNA TGTGCCAGCAGCCCGTCTAGCGGGAGGGGTGAGCAGTTCTTC. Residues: CASSPSSGRGEQFF.

The CDR3 DNA follows: TGTGCCAGCACCAAAGGGACTACGAACACCGGGGAGCTGTTTTTT. It encodes CASTKGTTNTGELFF. The rearrangement links TRBV9 to TRBJ2-2, with 7 nucleotides matching TRBD2. The CDR3 is made up of 15 amino acids. Germline CDR1 SGDLS, CDR2 YYNGEE. V trimming: 6 bases; J trimming: 0 bases; junction bases outside the gene matches: 5.

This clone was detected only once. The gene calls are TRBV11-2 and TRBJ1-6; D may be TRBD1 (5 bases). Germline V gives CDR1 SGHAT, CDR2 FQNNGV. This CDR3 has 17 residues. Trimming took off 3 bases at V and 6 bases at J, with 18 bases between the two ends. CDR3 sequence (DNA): TGTGCCAGCAGCTTTAGGTCGGGGCGGGGGAGTAATTCACCCCTCCACTTT. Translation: CASSFRSGRGSNSPLHF.